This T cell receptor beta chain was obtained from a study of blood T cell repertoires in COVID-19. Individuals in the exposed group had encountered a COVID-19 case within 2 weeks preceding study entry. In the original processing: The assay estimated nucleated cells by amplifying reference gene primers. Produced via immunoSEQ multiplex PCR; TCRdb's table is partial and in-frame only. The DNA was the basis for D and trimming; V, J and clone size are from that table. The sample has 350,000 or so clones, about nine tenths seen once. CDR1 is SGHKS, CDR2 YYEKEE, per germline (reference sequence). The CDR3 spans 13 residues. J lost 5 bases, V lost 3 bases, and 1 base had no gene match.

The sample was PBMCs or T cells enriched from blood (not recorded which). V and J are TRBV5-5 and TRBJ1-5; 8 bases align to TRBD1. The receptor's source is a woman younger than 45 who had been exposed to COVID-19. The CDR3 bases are TGTGCCAGCAGCTCGGACAGGGATCAGCCCCAGCATTTT. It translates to CASSSDRDQPQHF.